This TCR beta chain came from a study of T cell changes during pregnancy in multiple sclerosis. Clones were sequenced by immunoSEQ multiplex PCR, and TCRdb holds only the in-frame ones, with some missing. The table shows around 63,000 clones, with 92% occurring only once. The origin of this receptor is a female donor in good health, enrolled as a control in a pregnancy study. Here the sequenced sample was peripheral blood, taken in the third trimester of pregnancy.

The CDR3 DNA reads as TGTGCCAGCAGTTTAAGGCTTGCGGGAGTCGGGGAGCTGTTTTTT. This sequence encodes CASSLRLAGVGELFF. The rearrangement joins TRBV28 to TRBJ2-2; 7 bases line up with TRBD2. Germline lookup yields CDR1 MDHEN and CDR2 SYDVKM. V shed 2 bases, J shed 7 bases, and the junction held 7 bases outside the gene matches. This CDR3 is 15 amino acids long. Drawing the rest from reference TRBV28 and TRBJ2-2, the complete variable domain is DVKVTQSSRYLVKRTGEKVFLECVQDMDHENMFWYRQDPGLGLRLIYFSYDVKMKEKGDIPEGYSVSREKKERFSLILESASTNQTSMYLCASSLRLAGVGELFFGEGSRLTVL.